Only a few counts were recorded for the clone carrying this TCR beta chain. Its antigen is currently unknown. The data were taken from a study of OX40 agonist ivuxolimab in advanced cancers. Across the study: Hepatocellular carcinoma, melanoma, renal cell or head and neck cancer occurred in dose-escalation patients.

Study-level findings and limits: Among the lowest peripheral clonal expansion occurred in 0.1-3.0 mg/kg partial responders. CD4+ and CD8+ T cells in blood underwent clonal expansion by week 6 at 0.1 to 3.0 mg/kg.

Germline CDR1 ENHRY, CDR2 SYGVKD. The V and J ends lost 4 bases and 2 bases respectively, with 8 bases between them. The CDR3 runs 13 residues. The method was immunoSEQ multiplex PCR; TCRdb's version includes in-frame clones alone and lacks a portion of them. The repertoire has 3,000 to 3,500 clones, less than 75% of them found once; the top ten carry about 85%. This sample comprised CD4+ or CD8+ T cells sorted from blood, obtained in a trial of the OX40 agonist ivuxolimab. The V and J genes are TRBV10-3 and TRBJ1-2; no firm D call. This clonotype was obtained from an adult with an advanced solid tumor such as melanoma, head and neck, liver or kidney cancer. The CDR3 loop is CAISVEENYGYTF. The DNA for the CDR3 is TGTGCCATCAGTGTAGAGGAAAACTATGGCTACACCTTC.